Described below is a single T cell receptor beta chain sequence and its context. The antigen is not known. The sample is drawn from a study of shared clonotypes between healthy human individuals. Turning to the study itself: With ages of 18 to 49, the donors were two women and three men. Overall study findings and caveats: Generation probabilities of non-shared clonotypes were lower (relative to those shared by all four donors).

Between the trimmed V and J ends, which lost 0 bases and 0 bases, there was a span of 12 bases. The germline V gene has CDR1 ENHRY and CDR2 SYGVKD. The CDR3 runs to 16 residues. The authors split each subset's genomic DNA evenly across several immunoSEQ plates. TCRdb keeps only in-frame clones here, not all; method: immunoSEQ multiplex PCR. The profile covers millions of clones, with over 85% appearing a single time and 0.13% taken by the ten largest. The specimen was naive CD4+ T cells sorted from blood. Subset: CD45RA+ positively selected. This sequence originates from a man aged 18 to 29 in good health. The chain couples TRBV10-3 to TRBJ2-7; perhaps TRBD1 as D (6 bases). DNA of the CDR3: TGTGCCATCAGTGAGTCCCACAGGGCATTCTCCTACGAGCAGTACTTC. Its protein is CAISESHRAFSYEQYF.